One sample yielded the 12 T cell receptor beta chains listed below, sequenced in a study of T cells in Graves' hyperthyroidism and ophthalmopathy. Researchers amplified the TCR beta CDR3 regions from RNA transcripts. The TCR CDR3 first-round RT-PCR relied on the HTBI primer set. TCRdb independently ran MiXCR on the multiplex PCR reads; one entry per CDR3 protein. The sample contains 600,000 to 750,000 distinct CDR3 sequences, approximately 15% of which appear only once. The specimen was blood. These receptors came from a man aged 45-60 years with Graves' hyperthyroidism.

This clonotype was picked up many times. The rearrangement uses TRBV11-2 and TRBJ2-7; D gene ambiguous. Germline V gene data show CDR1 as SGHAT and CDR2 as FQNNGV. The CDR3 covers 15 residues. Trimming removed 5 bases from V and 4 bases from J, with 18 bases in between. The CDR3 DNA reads TGTGCCAGCAGCCCGGAATGGACCCTCAGTTACGAGCAGTACTTC. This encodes CASSPEWTLSYEQYF. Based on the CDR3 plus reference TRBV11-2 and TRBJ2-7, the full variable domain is EAGVAQSPRYKIIEKRQSVAFWCNPISGHATLYWYQQILGQGPKLLIQFQNNGVVDDSQLPKDRFSAERLKGVDSTLKIQPAKLEDSAVYLCASSPEWTLSYEQYFGPGTRLTVT.

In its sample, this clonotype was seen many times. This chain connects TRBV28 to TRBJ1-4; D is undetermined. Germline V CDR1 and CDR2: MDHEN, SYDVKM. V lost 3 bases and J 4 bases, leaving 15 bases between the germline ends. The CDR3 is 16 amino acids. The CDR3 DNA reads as TGTGCCAGCAGTTTGGTTAGCGGACCGGGTAATGAAAAACTGTTTTTT. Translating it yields CASSLVSGPGNEKLFF. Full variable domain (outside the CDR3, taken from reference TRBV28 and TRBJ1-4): DVKVTQSSRYLVKRTGEKVFLECVQDMDHENMFWYRQDPGLGLRLIYFSYDVKMKEKGDIPEGYSVSREKKERFSLILESASTNQTSMYLCASSLVSGPGNEKLFFGSGTQLSVL.

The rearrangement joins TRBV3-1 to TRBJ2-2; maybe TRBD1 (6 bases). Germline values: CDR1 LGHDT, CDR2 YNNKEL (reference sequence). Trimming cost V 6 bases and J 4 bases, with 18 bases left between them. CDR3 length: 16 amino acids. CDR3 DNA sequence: TGTGCCAGCAGGTATGCAGGGGCCCTGGCCACCGGGGAGCTGTTTTTT. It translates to CASRYAGALATGELFF.

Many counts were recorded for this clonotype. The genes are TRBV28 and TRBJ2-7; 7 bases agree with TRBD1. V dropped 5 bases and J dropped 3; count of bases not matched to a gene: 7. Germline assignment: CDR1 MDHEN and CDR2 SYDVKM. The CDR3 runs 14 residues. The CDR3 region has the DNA TGTGCCAGCAGTCCGGGACAGATACTCTACGAGCAGTACTTC. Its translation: CASSPGQILYEQYF.

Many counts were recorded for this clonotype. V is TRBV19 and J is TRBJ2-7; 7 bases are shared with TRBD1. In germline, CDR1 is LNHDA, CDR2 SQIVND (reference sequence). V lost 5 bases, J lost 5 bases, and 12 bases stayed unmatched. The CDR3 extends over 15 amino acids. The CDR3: CASSPQDRLENEQYF. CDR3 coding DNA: TGTGCCAGTAGTCCCCAGGACAGGTTAGAGAACGAGCAGTACTTC.

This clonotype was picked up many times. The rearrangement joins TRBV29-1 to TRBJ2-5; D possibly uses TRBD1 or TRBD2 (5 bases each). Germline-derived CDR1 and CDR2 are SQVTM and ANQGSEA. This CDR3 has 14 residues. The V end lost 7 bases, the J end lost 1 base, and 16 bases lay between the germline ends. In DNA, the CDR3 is TGCAGCGCCAAGGGACGGTCCCCCCAAGAGACCCAGTACTTC. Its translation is CSAKGRSPQETQYF.

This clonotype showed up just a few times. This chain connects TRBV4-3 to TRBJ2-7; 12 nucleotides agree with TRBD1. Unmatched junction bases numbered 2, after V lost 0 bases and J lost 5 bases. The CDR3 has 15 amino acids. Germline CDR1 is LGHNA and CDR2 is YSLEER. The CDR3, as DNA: TGCGCCAGCAGCCAAGAACGGGACAGGGGGCACGAGCAGTACTTC. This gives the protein CASSQERDRGHEQYF.

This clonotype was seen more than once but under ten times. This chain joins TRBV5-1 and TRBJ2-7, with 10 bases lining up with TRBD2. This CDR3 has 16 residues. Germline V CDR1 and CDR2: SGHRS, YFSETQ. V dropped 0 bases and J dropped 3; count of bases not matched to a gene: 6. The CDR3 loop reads CASSLAPSGRLYEQYF. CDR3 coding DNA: TGCGCCAGCAGCTTGGCACCTAGCGGGAGACTCTACGAGCAGTACTTC.

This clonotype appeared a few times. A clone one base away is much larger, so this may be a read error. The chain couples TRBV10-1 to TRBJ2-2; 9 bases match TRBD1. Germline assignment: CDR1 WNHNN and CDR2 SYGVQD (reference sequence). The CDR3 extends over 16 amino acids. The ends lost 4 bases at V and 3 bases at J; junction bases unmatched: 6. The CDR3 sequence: CASSVPGQGDTGELFF. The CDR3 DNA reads TGCGCCAGCAGTGTCCCGGGACAGGGAGACACCGGGGAGCTGTTTTTT.

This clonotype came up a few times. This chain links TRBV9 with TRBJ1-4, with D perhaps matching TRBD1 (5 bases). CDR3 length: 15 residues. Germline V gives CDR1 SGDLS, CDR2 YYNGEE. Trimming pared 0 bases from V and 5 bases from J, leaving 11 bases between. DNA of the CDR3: TGTGCCAGCAGCGTAGACGGGGCAGACAATGAAAAACTGTTTTTT. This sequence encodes CASSVDGADNEKLFF.

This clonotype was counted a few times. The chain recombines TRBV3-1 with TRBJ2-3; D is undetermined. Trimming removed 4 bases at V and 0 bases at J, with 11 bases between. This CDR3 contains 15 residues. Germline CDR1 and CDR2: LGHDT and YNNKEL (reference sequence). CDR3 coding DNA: TGTGCCAGCAGCCCTTGGGCAGGTAGCACAGATACGCAGTATTTT. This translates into CASSPWAGSTDTQYF.

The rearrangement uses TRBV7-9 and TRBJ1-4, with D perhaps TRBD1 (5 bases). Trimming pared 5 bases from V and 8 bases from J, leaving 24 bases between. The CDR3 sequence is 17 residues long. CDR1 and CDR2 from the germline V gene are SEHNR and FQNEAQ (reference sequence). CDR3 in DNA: TGTGCCAGCAGCAACAAACCAGGGCAAGAGGAGGGAGAAAAACTGTTTTTT. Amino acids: CASSNKPGQEEGEKLFF. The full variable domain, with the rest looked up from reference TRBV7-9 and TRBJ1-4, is DTGVSQNPRHKITKRGQNVTFRCDPISEHNRLYWYRQTLGQGPEFLTYFQNEAQLEKSRLLSDRFSAERPKGSFSTLEIQRTEQGDSAMYLCASSNKPGQEEGEKLFFGSGTQLSVL.